These 28 T cell receptor beta chains originate from one sample sequenced in a study of blood T cell repertoires in COVID-19 (dated by TCRdb to 2020 to 2021). Libraries were prepared through the immunoSEQ multiplex PCR assay. TCRdb provides this immuneACCESS table in a form limited to in-frame rearrangements. Some clones are lacking; in checked studies, under half of them reflect an unresolved V gene, and why the rest are absent is not known. The sample table records 85,000 to 130,000 clones; 75% to 90% of these occur just once. Under 30% of the sample comes from the top ten. What was sequenced was peripheral blood. The receptors shown here come from a man in his sixties with acute or convalescent COVID-19.

The V call is TRBV2, the J call TRBJ2-3; 9 bases are shared with TRBD2. V lost 3 bases, J lost 4 bases, and 8 bases stayed unmatched. Germline loops: CDR1 SNHLY, CDR2 FYNNEI. This CDR3 spans 16 amino acids. CDR3: CASSEGGRAFPDTQYF. CDR3 sequence (DNA): TGTGCCAGCAGTGAGGGCGGGAGGGCCTTTCCAGATACGCAGTATTTT.

The gene calls are TRBV12-5 and TRBJ2-7, with 14 bases matching TRBD2. This CDR3 has 17 residues. Germline CDR1 and CDR2: LGHNT and FRNRAP. Losses at the gene ends were 0 bases for V and 6 bases for J; bases not matched to a gene: 7. In nucleotides, the CDR3 is TGTGCTAGTGGTTTGGTAATGGGGACTAGCGGGAGATTCGAGCAGTACTTC. Translated: CASGLVMGTSGRFEQYF.

This rearrangement joins TRBV9 to TRBJ1-2; D is ambiguous. This CDR3 contains 14 residues. Per the germline V gene, CDR1 is SGDLS and CDR2 is YYNGEE. The V gene lost 0 bases and the J gene lost 4 bases, with 10 bases spanning the gap. CDR3 DNA sequence: TGTGCCAGCAGCGTAGTCACAGAGTCCTATGGCTACACCTTC. As protein: CASSVVTESYGYTF.

The CDR3 is CATTQQGAASGNTIYF. CDR3 sequence (DNA): TGTGCCACAACCCAGCAGGGGGCTGCCTCTGGAAACACCATATATTTT. The chain joins TRBV19 to TRBJ1-3; 8 bases line up with TRBD1. There are 16 residues in the CDR3. Germline-derived CDR1 and CDR2 are LNHDA and SQIVND (reference sequence). The V segment lost 10 bases and the J segment 0 bases; nucleotides outside the gene matches: 11.

The genes are TRBV6-1 and TRBJ1-6, with D unclear. Germline loops: CDR1 MNHNS, CDR2 SASEGT. V lost 1 base and J lost 2, with 9 bases in between. CDR3 size: 16 residues. The CDR3 DNA sequence: TGTGCCAGCAGTGAAGTCTTACAAACCTATAATTCACCCCTCCACTTT. Its translation: CASSEVLQTYNSPLHF.

This clone was observed once. The V gene is TRBV4-1, the J gene TRBJ2-2, with D unresolved. With 1 base removed from V and 1 base from J, the gap between germline ends came to 7 bases. The CDR3 has 15 residues. Germline loops: CDR1 MGHRA, CDR2 YSYEKL. The CDR3 DNA is TGCGCCAGCAGCCAAGTTGGCAGGAACACCGGGGAGCTGTTTTTT. It codes for CASSQVGRNTGELFF.

The rearrangement uses TRBV19 and TRBJ2-2; 7 bases fit TRBD2. The CDR3 runs to 15 residues. Germline CDR1 and CDR2: LNHDA and SQIVND (reference sequence). The V segment lost 6 bases and the J segment 4 bases; nucleotides outside the gene matches: 8. The CDR3 bases are TGTGCCAGTAGGAGTCGGGGGGAGGGCACCGGGGAGCTGTTTTTT. Protein: CASRSRGEGTGELFF.

This clone has only a few counts. The chain couples TRBV5-1 to TRBJ1-1; D call uncertain. V was shortened by 2 bases and J by 1 base, with 6 bases between the two germline ends. The CDR3 totals 13 residues. The germline CDR1 and CDR2 sequences are SGHRS and YFSETQ. DNA for the CDR3: TGCGCCAGCAGCTTAGACACGAACACTGAAGCTTTCTTT. Translated, it gives CASSLDTNTEAFF. The full variable domain, its missing parts supplied by reference TRBV5-1 and TRBJ1-1, is KAGVTQTPRYLIKTRGQQVTLSCSPISGHRSVSWYQQTPGQGLQFLFEYFSETQRNKGNFPGRFSGRQFSNSRSEMNVSTLELGDSALYLCASSLDTNTEAFFGQGTRLTVV.

The gene calls are TRBV19 and TRBJ1-5; 7 bases are shared with TRBD1. This CDR3 spans 14 amino acids. Germline V lookup: CDR1 LNHDA, CDR2 SQIVND (reference sequence). V shed 6 bases, J shed 7 bases, and the junction held 9 bases outside the gene matches. CDR3 protein: CASSQTGKGQPQHF. Written as DNA, the CDR3 is TGTGCCAGTAGCCAGACAGGGAAGGGGCAGCCCCAGCATTTT.

The genes are TRBV11-3 and TRBJ2-3; a possible D gene is TRBD2 (7 bases). CDR1 is SGHNT, CDR2 YENEEA, per germline. This CDR3 has 17 residues. Trimming removed 5 bases at V and 4 bases at J, with 22 bases between. In DNA form, the CDR3 reads TGTGCCAGCAGCATAGGAGTAGGGGGAGGGCCCGCAGATACGCAGTATTTT. This translates into CASSIGVGGGPADTQYF.

In DNA form, the CDR3 reads TGTGCCAGCAGCAGCCGGGACAGGGGGCCTCCAGCGTATGGCTACACCTTC. This codes for CASSSRDRGPPAYGYTF. The gene calls are TRBV9 and TRBJ1-2, with 12 bases that match TRBD1. Germline lookup yields CDR1 SGDLS and CDR2 YYNGEE. The CDR3 spans 17 residues. V lost 4 bases to trimming and J lost 5 bases; unmatched junction nucleotides: 12.

The chain links TRBV27 to TRBJ2-7; 8 bases are a match to TRBD2. With 7 bases clipped from V and 1 base from J, the junction kept 6 bases outside the gene matches. Per germline, CDR1 MNHEY and CDR2 SMNVEV (reference sequence). The CDR3 spans 14 residues. The CDR3 protein is CASKRAGDSYEQYF. In DNA form, the CDR3 reads TGTGCCAGCAAGCGAGCGGGGGATTCCTACGAGCAGTACTTC.

This clone was counted between two and nine times. CDR3 loop: CASSPFELGKETQYF. CDR3 sequence (DNA): TGTGCCAGCAGTCCATTTGAACTAGGGAAAGAGACCCAGTACTTC. The V and J genes are TRBV6-2 or TRBV6-3 and TRBJ2-5; TRBD2 might be the D (5 bases). The length of the CDR3 is 15 residues. Deletions cut 5 bases from V and 3 bases from J, with 16 bases between. CDR1 is MNHEY and CDR2 is SVGEGT in the germline V gene.

The rearrangement uses TRBV20-1 and TRBJ1-2; TRBD1 agrees at 8 bases. Germline V gene sequence: CDR1 DFQATT, CDR2 SNEGSKA (reference sequence). CDR3 length: 11 residues. After removal of 5 bases from V and 8 bases from J, the junction contained 4 bases not matched to a gene. Here the CDR3 DNA reads TGCAGTGCTGCAGGGGGCGACGGCTACACCTTC. Protein sequence: CSAAGGDGYTF.

The V and J genes are TRBV6-5 and TRBJ1-6, with 11 nucleotides matching TRBD1. The trim removed 3 bases at V and 7 bases at J, leaving 2 bases unmatched. The CDR3 sequence is 15 residues long. Germline CDR1 MNHEY, CDR2 SVGAGI. This CDR3 reads CASSYWDRGNSPLHF. In DNA form, the CDR3 reads TGTGCCAGCAGTTATTGGGACAGGGGGAATTCACCCCTCCACTTT.

V usage is TRBV28 and J usage is TRBJ1-2, with 8 bases lining up with TRBD1. Germline-derived CDR1 and CDR2 are MDHEN and SYDVKM. The CDR3 covers 12 residues. V was clipped by 10 bases and J by 8 bases; unmatched bases: 9. CDR3 DNA: TGTGCCACTGCTGGACAGGGTAGGGGCTACACCTTC. Its protein is CATAGQGRGYTF.

The V gene is TRBV5-1, the J gene TRBJ2-3; 10 bases map to TRBD1. Per germline, CDR1 SGHRS and CDR2 YFSETQ. V trimming: 3 bases; J trimming: 3 bases; junction bases outside the gene matches: 4. This CDR3 is 15 amino acids long. Here the CDR3 DNA reads TGCGCCAGCAGCTGGGTGGGACAGGGGACAGATACGCAGTATTTT. It is translated as CASSWVGQGTDTQYF.

J is TRBJ1-1 and V is TRBV19; TRBD1 agrees at 7 bases. Germline V gene lookup returns CDR1 LNHDA and CDR2 SQIVND (reference sequence). The V segment lost 5 bases and the J segment 0 bases; nucleotides outside the gene matches: 12. There are 17 residues in the CDR3. The CDR3 DNA reads as TGTGCCAGTAGTCCGAGACAGGGTAGTAAGGTGAACACTGAAGCTTTCTTT. Amino acid sequence: CASSPRQGSKVNTEAFF. Complete variable domain (other parts from reference TRBV19 and TRBJ1-1): DGGITQSPKYLFRKEGQNVTLSCEQNLNHDAMYWYRQDPGQGLRLIYYSQIVNDFQKGDIAEGYSVSREKKESFPLTVTSAQKNPTAFYLCASSPRQGSKVNTEAFFGQGTRLTVV.

This chain links TRBV2 with TRBJ1-1; D call uncertain. The CDR3 runs 10 residues. Deletions cut 7 bases from V and 3 bases from J, with 3 bases between. The germline CDR1 and CDR2 sequences are SNHLY and FYNNEI. The CDR3 protein is CASTDTEAFF. DNA of the CDR3: TGTGCCAGCACGGACACTGAAGCTTTCTTT.

The chain joins TRBV15 to TRBJ1-2; 7 bases are a match to TRBD1. Losses at the gene ends were 5 bases for V and 3 bases for J; bases not matched to a gene: 6. The CDR3 is made up of 14 amino acids. Germline V lookup: CDR1 LNHNV, CDR2 YYDKDF (reference sequence). The CDR3 is CATSRGQRYYGYTF. In nucleotides, the CDR3 is TGTGCCACCAGCCGGGGACAGCGTTACTATGGCTACACCTTC.

Only one count was recorded for this clone. The chain combines TRBV15 with TRBJ2-7, with TRBD2 identical over 15 bases. The CDR3 runs to 16 residues. V dropped 4 bases and J dropped 6; count of bases not matched to a gene: 7. Per germline, CDR1 LNHNV and CDR2 YYDKDF (reference sequence). CDR3 bases: TGTGCCACCAGCACCAGGACTAGCGGGAGGGCCACCGAGCAGTACGTC. This codes for CATSTRTSGRATEQYV.

A word on this clone: A read error may account for a junction end that differs from germline. The genes are TRBV7-3 and TRBJ1-5; TRBD1 might be the D (6 bases). This CDR3 is built from 16 residues. Germline V CDR1 and CDR2: SGHTA, FQGTGA. The DNA for the CDR3 is TGTGCCAGCAGCCTAACCAGGGCAGGGGTCAATCAGCCCCAGCATTTT. This gives the protein CASSLTRAGVNQPQHF.

The table lists this clone with a count of one. The rearrangement uses TRBV6-1 and TRBJ1-5; D is unclear. Trimming shortened V by 0 bases and J by 9 bases, and 9 bases separated the two germline ends. Per germline, CDR1 MNHNS and CDR2 SASEGT. The CDR3 contains 13 residues. In nucleotides, the CDR3 is TGTGCCAGCAGTGAAGCGGGAGGGATGCCCCAGCATTTT. This translates into CASSEAGGMPQHF.

Only a few counts were recorded for this clone. V usage is TRBV24-1 and J usage is TRBJ1-5; D is ambiguous. The CDR3 spans 12 residues. V was cut by 12 bases and J by 2 bases, with 10 bases left in between. Germline V lookup: CDR1 KGHDR, CDR2 SFDVKD. CDR3 coding DNA: TGTGCCGCCGGTTCTGGCAATCAGCCCCAGCATTTT. It specifies CAAGSGNQPQHF.

V and J are TRBV28 and TRBJ2-3, with TRBD2 matching 7 bases. There are 16 residues in the CDR3. CDR1 and CDR2 (germline): MDHEN, SYDVKM. V shed 7 bases, J shed 2 bases, and the junction held 12 bases outside the gene matches. The CDR3 region has the DNA TGTGCCAGCACCCGCGGTACTAGCGCCCTCACAGATACGCAGTATTTT. Amino acid sequence: CASTRGTSALTDTQYF.

The chain joins TRBV6-2 or TRBV6-3 to TRBJ2-5, with 11 bases lining up with TRBD2. V shed 5 bases and J 3 bases; nucleotides not matched to a gene: 5. The germline V gene encodes CDR1 MNHEY and CDR2 SVGEGT. This CDR3 region has 15 residues. In DNA, the CDR3 is TGTGCCAGCAGTGACGGGACTAGCGGTAAAGAGACCCAGTACTTC. The encoded protein is CASSDGTSGKETQYF.

V usage is TRBV19 and J usage is TRBJ2-5, with D hard to call. CDR3 length: 17 residues. The V and J ends lost 4 bases and 4 bases respectively, with 22 bases between them. Germline V gene data show CDR1 as LNHDA and CDR2 as SQIVND (reference sequence). CDR3 loop: CASSTPRDYRGGETQYF. CDR3 bases: TGTGCCAGTAGTACTCCCAGAGATTATCGCGGTGGAGAGACCCAGTACTTC.

This clone was seen only once. The J gene is TRBJ2-2, the V gene TRBV5-1; D remains ambiguous. CDR1 is SGHRS, CDR2 YFSETQ, per germline. The CDR3 extends over 14 amino acids. The V and J ends lost 5 bases and 1 base respectively, with 9 bases between them. The CDR3 DNA is TGCGCCAGCAGACTGAGCCAGAACACCGGGGAGCTGTTTTTT. Amino acid sequence: CASRLSQNTGELFF.